Shown below are 32 T cell receptor beta chains from a single sample sequenced in a study of T cell changes during pregnancy in multiple sclerosis. TCRdb's copy holds only in-frame clones and misses some; the assay was immunoSEQ multiplex PCR. The sample yields under 65,000 clones, about nine tenths seen once. Sequencing used peripheral blood, obtained after pregnancy. The receptors were gathered from a female donor in good health, enrolled as a control in a pregnancy study.

The rearrangement links TRBV2 to TRBJ2-5; 9 bases align to TRBD2. This CDR3 has 14 amino acids. V lost 6 bases, J lost 2 bases, and 4 bases stayed unmatched. The germline V gene encodes CDR1 SNHLY and CDR2 FYNNEI. The CDR3 nucleotides are TGTGCCAGCAGCGTGACTAGCGGACAAGAGACCCAGTACTTC. It yields the protein CASSVTSGQETQYF.

V usage is TRBV5-5 and J usage is TRBJ1-2; 9 nucleotides match TRBD1. There are 13 residues in the CDR3. Germline trimming cut 4 bases from V and 6 bases from J; bases unmatched to any gene: 4. Germline-derived CDR1 and CDR2 are SGHKS and YYEKEE (reference sequence). CDR3 bases: TGTGCCAGCAGCGAAACAGGGGGCAATGGCTACACCTTC. Amino acid sequence: CASSETGGNGYTF.

The chain recombines TRBV7-9 with TRBJ1-6; a possible D gene is TRBD1 (5 bases). The CDR3 runs 17 residues. V was pared by 5 bases and J by 1 base, with 15 bases between. Germline assignment: CDR1 SEHNR and CDR2 FQNEAQ (reference sequence). For the CDR3, the DNA is TGTGCCAGCAGCCCCCCTGTGGGGGGATCCTATAATTCACCCCTCCACTTT. Protein product: CASSPPVGGSYNSPLHF.

The chain is built from TRBV7-2 and TRBJ2-7; 7 nucleotides agree with TRBD1. V gave up 3 bases and J gave up 6 bases; unmatched junction bases: 11. Per germline, CDR1 SGHTA and CDR2 FQGNSA. This CDR3 is 15 amino acids long. The DNA of the CDR3 is TGTGCCAGCAGCTTTTCCTCAGGGGGAGCGGTCGAGCAGTACTTC. It specifies CASSFSSGGAVEQYF.

This clone was recorded a few times. The chain carries TRBV28 and TRBJ1-1; 7 positions match TRBD1. This CDR3 region has 13 residues. CDR1 is MDHEN, CDR2 SYDVKM, per germline. J gave up 6 bases and V 2 bases, and 3 bases lay outside the gene matches. The CDR3 loop is CASSLTGVAEAFF. The CDR3 DNA reads as TGTGCCAGCAGTTTAACAGGGGTGGCTGAAGCTTTCTTT.

This clone has only a few counts. The V gene is TRBV2, the J gene TRBJ1-1, with no clear D. The germline V gene encodes CDR1 SNHLY and CDR2 FYNNEI. The ends were cut back, 8 bases at V and 1 base at J, with 8 bases in the middle. The CDR3 has 12 amino acids. In DNA, the CDR3 is TGTGCCAGCTCCGACACGAACACTGAAGCTTTCTTT. Protein: CASSDTNTEAFF.

This rearrangement joins TRBV28 to TRBJ2-1; a possible D gene is TRBD2 (5 bases). The CDR3 contains 14 residues. V was clipped by 5 bases and J by 1 base, with 9 bases between them. Germline V gives CDR1 MDHEN, CDR2 SYDVKM. CDR3 loop: CASSSGVSYNEQFF. The CDR3 coding sequence is TGTGCCAGCAGTAGCGGAGTTTCCTACAATGAGCAGTTCTTC.

This clone appeared once. The chain joins TRBV6-1 to TRBJ1-1; D might be TRBD1 (6 bases). The V gene's germline CDR1 is MNHNS and CDR2 SASEGT. The CDR3 consists of 13 residues. Trimming took off 6 bases at V and 1 base at J, with 9 bases between the two ends. As DNA, the CDR3 is TGTGCCAGCAGGGTACAGGGGAACACTGAAGCTTTCTTT. This codes for CASRVQGNTEAFF.

The chain couples TRBV11-3 to TRBJ2-7; D gene unclear. The CDR3 length is 14 residues. The V end lost 5 bases, the J end lost 0 bases, and 11 bases lay between the germline ends. Germline V lookup: CDR1 SGHNT, CDR2 YENEEA. The CDR3 nucleotides read TGTGCCAGCAGCCCCACACCCAGCTCCTACGAGCAGTACTTC. Translating gives CASSPTPSSYEQYF.

Here the CDR3 reads CASSVTDWTGTEAFF. CDR3 nucleotides: TGTGCCAGCAGCGTAACGGATTGGACAGGCACTGAAGCTTTCTTT. This chain uses TRBV9 with TRBJ1-1; 7 nucleotides line up with TRBD1. This CDR3 is built from 15 residues. CDR1 is SGDLS and CDR2 is YYNGEE in the germline V gene. The junction had 7 bases not matched to a gene; V was cut back by 1 base and J by 4 bases.

The chain links TRBV2 to TRBJ2-1; the match to TRBD2 covers 13 bases. The germline gives CDR1 SNHLY, CDR2 FYNNEI. The CDR3 spans 16 residues. V lost 7 bases to trimming and J lost 4 bases; unmatched junction nucleotides: 7. The CDR3 here is CASNGLAGEVYNEQFF. The DNA for the CDR3 is TGTGCCAGCAACGGACTAGCGGGAGAAGTATACAATGAGCAGTTCTTC.

The chain joins TRBV6-5 to TRBJ2-7; TRBD2 matches 11 bases. CDR3 length: 16 residues. From germline, CDR1 is MNHEY and CDR2 SVGAGI. The V segment lost 0 bases and the J segment 9 bases; nucleotides outside the gene matches: 10. CDR3 DNA: TGTGCCAGCAGTTACTCGAGACTAGCGGGACTCTCTGCGCAGTACTTC. This sequence encodes CASSYSRLAGLSAQYF.

The chain has TRBV7-2 and TRBJ2-7, with TRBD2 matching over 9 bases. CDR1 and CDR2 from the germline V gene are SGHTA and FQGNSA. The CDR3 runs 15 residues. V was clipped by 2 bases and J by 3 bases; unmatched bases: 5. CDR3 region: CASSLNGGRVYEQYF. The CDR3 coding sequence is TGTGCCAGCAGCTTAAACGGCGGGAGGGTCTACGAGCAGTACTTC. The whole variable domain, remainder taken from reference TRBV7-2 and TRBJ2-7, is GAGVSQSPSNKVTEKGKDVELRCDPISGHTALYWYRQSLGQGLEFLIYFQGNSAPDKSGLPSDRFSAERTGGSVSTLTIQRTQQEDSAVYLCASSLNGGRVYEQYFGPGTRLTVT.

The rearrangement uses TRBV19 and TRBJ1-2, with 7 bases fitting TRBD1. Germline V CDR1 and CDR2: LNHDA, SQIVND (reference sequence). The ends lost 5 bases at V and 6 bases at J; junction bases unmatched: 9. The CDR3 is 14 amino acids. The CDR3 loop reads CASSWTGGPDGYTF. The CDR3 DNA sequence: TGTGCCAGTAGTTGGACAGGAGGTCCAGATGGCTACACCTTC.

The rearrangement uses TRBV7-6 and TRBJ2-3; 12 bases are a match to TRBD2. Per germline, CDR1 SGHVS and CDR2 FNYEAQ. V lost 0 bases and J lost 4; bases outside the gene matches: 8. This CDR3 region has 18 residues. The CDR3 DNA reads as TGTGCCAGCAGCTTAGCGCCCCGGGCTAGCGGGAGGGCAGATACGCAGTATTTT. Protein product: CASSLAPRASGRADTQYF.

V usage is TRBV7-2 and J usage is TRBJ2-5; 7 nucleotides align to TRBD1. The CDR3 runs to 15 residues. Germline CDR1 is SGHTA and CDR2 is FQGNSA. After removal of 1 base from V and 4 bases from J, the junction contained 6 bases not matched to a gene. CDR3 region: CASSLGQGGRETQYF. CDR3 nucleotide sequence: TGTGCCAGCAGCTTAGGACAGGGTGGTCGAGAGACCCAGTACTTC. Combining the CDR3 with reference TRBV7-2 and TRBJ2-5 gives the whole variable domain GAGVSQSPSNKVTEKGKDVELRCDPISGHTALYWYRQSLGQGLEFLIYFQGNSAPDKSGLPSDRFSAERTGGSVSTLTIQRTQQEDSAVYLCASSLGQGGRETQYFGPGTRLLVL.

This chain connects TRBV5-6 to TRBJ2-5, with D possibly being TRBD1 (5 bases). This CDR3 region has 16 residues. The germline V gene encodes CDR1 SGHDT and CDR2 YYEEEE. V gave up 0 bases and J gave up 3 bases, with 15 bases separating them. The CDR3 spells CASSLVGRVKEETQYF. In DNA, the CDR3 is TGTGCCAGCAGCTTGGTAGGCAGGGTGAAGGAAGAGACCCAGTACTTC.

This clone was detected only once. The rearrangement uses TRBV5-1 and TRBJ2-7; 8 bases are shared with TRBD1. This CDR3 has 14 residues. The V and J ends lost 4 bases and 1 base, in that order; junction bases with no gene match: 4. Per the germline V gene, CDR1 is SGHRS and CDR2 is YFSETQ. The CDR3 spells CASSNYRGSYEQYF. The CDR3 bases are TGCGCCAGCAGCAATTACAGGGGGTCCTACGAGCAGTACTTC.

J is TRBJ1-1 and V is TRBV18, with D perhaps matching TRBD1 (5 bases). The ends were cut back, 3 bases at V and 7 bases at J, with 18 bases in the middle. This CDR3 region has 15 residues. The germline gives CDR1 KGHSH, CDR2 LQKENI. The CDR3 loop is CASSPRIRQPNEAFF. The CDR3 DNA reads as TGTGCCAGCTCACCCCGAATTCGACAGCCCAATGAAGCTTTCTTT.

In its sample, this clone was seen once. The chain links TRBV5-1 to TRBJ2-7; 7 bases are a match to TRBD1. Germline V gene data show CDR1 as SGHRS and CDR2 as YFSETQ. The length of the CDR3 is 16 residues. V gave up 4 bases and J gave up 2 bases; unmatched junction bases: 12. CDR3 protein: CASSDRRDSLPYEQYF. The CDR3, as DNA: TGCGCCAGCAGCGACCGCCGGGACAGCTTACCCTACGAGCAGTACTTC.

CDR3 coding DNA: TGTGCCAGCAGCGTCGGGACATCCAACACTGAAGCTTTCTTT. Protein sequence: CASSVGTSNTEAFF. The chain couples TRBV9 to TRBJ1-1; weak D call: TRBD1 (6 bases). Per the germline V gene, CDR1 is SGDLS and CDR2 is YYNGEE. The CDR3 is made up of 14 amino acids. V lost 2 bases and J 2 bases, leaving 10 bases between the germline ends.

This clone was observed a handful of times. This chain connects TRBV28 to TRBJ1-1; D not certain. The CDR3 runs to 13 residues. V was shortened by 2 bases and J by 10 bases, with 14 bases between the two germline ends. Per the germline V gene, CDR1 is MDHEN and CDR2 is SYDVKM. The DNA of the CDR3 is TGTGCCAGCAGTTTACCCTCGAGAGGAGGAGCTTTCTTT. Protein: CASSLPSRGGAFF.

The chain is built from TRBV5-1 and TRBJ1-4, with 10 bases matching TRBD1. J was trimmed by 4 bases and V by 0 bases; bases with no gene match: 3. This CDR3 region has 16 residues. Germline V lookup: CDR1 SGHRS, CDR2 YFSETQ. The CDR3 DNA sequence: TGCGCCAGCAGCTTGGCCTGGACAGGGGGTAATGAAAAACTGTTTTTT. The encoded protein is CASSLAWTGGNEKLFF.

The chain employs TRBV30 and TRBJ2-1; 16 nucleotides match TRBD2. The CDR3 has 21 amino acids. Germline V gene sequence: CDR1 GTSNPN, CDR2 SVGIG (reference sequence). The V and J ends lost 3 bases and 1 base, in that order; junction bases with no gene match: 15. CDR3 sequence reads: CAWSIGGLAGGPRISYNEQFF. CDR3 nucleotide sequence: TGTGCCTGGAGCATAGGGGGACTAGCGGGAGGGCCCCGGATTTCCTACAATGAGCAGTTCTTC.

The chain combines TRBV5-1 with TRBJ2-7; D remains unclear. Germline V gene data show CDR1 as SGHRS and CDR2 as YFSETQ. The V end was cut by 7 bases, the J end by 2 bases, with 13 bases between. The CDR3 covers 13 residues. DNA of the CDR3: TGCGCCAGCTGCGTCCAGGTTCCCTACGAGCAGTACTTC. Amino acids: CASCVQVPYEQYF.

The rearrangement joins TRBV6-5 to TRBJ1-2; D not certain. In germline, CDR1 is MNHEY, CDR2 SVGAGI. V lost 4 bases to trimming and J lost 1 base, with 10 bases between them. This CDR3 contains 14 residues. CDR3 region: CASSWSQLNYGYTF. The CDR3 DNA sequence: TGTGCCAGCAGTTGGAGTCAACTTAACTATGGCTACACCTTC.

A few counts support this clone. The chain combines TRBV5-1 with TRBJ1-2, with D unresolved. The germline V and J ends were trimmed by 4 bases and 3 bases, with 13 bases remaining between them. Germline loops: CDR1 SGHRS, CDR2 YFSETQ. The CDR3 length is 14 residues. As DNA, the CDR3 is TGCGCCAGCAGCGCCGATGTCCGAGACTATGGCTACACCTTC. Encoded protein: CASSADVRDYGYTF.

J is TRBJ2-2 and V is TRBV12-5; no firm D call. Trimming cost V 1 base and J 5 bases, with 14 bases left between them. The CDR3 consists of 16 residues. From germline, CDR1 is LGHNT and CDR2 FRNRAP. CDR3: CASGLGYGSETGELFF. The CDR3 bases are TGTGCTAGTGGTTTGGGGTACGGGTCGGAAACCGGGGAGCTGTTTTTT.

CDR3 in amino acids: CASSIQQGLPYEQYF. The CDR3 DNA reads TGTGCCAGTAGTATACAGCAGGGTCTACCCTACGAGCAGTACTTC. The V call is TRBV19, the J call TRBJ2-7, with a possible D match to TRBD1 (5 bases). This CDR3 has 15 amino acids. CDR1 and CDR2 from the germline V gene are LNHDA and SQIVND (reference sequence). Trimming cost V 2 bases and J 2 bases, with 13 bases left between them. Filled out from reference TRBV19 and TRBJ2-7, the complete variable domain reads DGGITQSPKYLFRKEGQNVTLSCEQNLNHDAMYWYRQDPGQGLRLIYYSQIVNDFQKGDIAEGYSVSREKKESFPLTVTSAQKNPTAFYLCASSIQQGLPYEQYFGPGTRLTVT.

The gene calls are TRBV5-1 and TRBJ2-1, with D perhaps TRBD1 (6 bases). Trimming took off 4 bases at V and 6 bases at J, with 11 bases between the two ends. Looked up from germline, CDR1 is SGHRS and CDR2 is YFSETQ. This CDR3 spans 13 amino acids. CDR3 coding DNA: TGCGCCAGCAGCGACACAGGGATCAATGAGCAGTTCTTC. It specifies CASSDTGINEQFF.

This clone was seen a single time. The chain recombines TRBV28 with TRBJ2-7; D unresolved. The germline V and J ends were trimmed by 8 bases and 0 bases, with 17 bases remaining between them. Germline CDR1 reads MDHEN; CDR2 reads SYDVKM. The CDR3 runs 15 residues. DNA of the CDR3: TGTGCCAGCGGAGCGACCGTCGCCTCCTCCTACGAGCAGTACTTC. Protein product: CASGATVASSYEQYF.

The CDR3 protein is CASRGGTGSGYTF. DNA for the CDR3: TGTGCCAGCAGGGGGGGGACAGGGAGTGGCTACACCTTC. This chain uses TRBV2 with TRBJ1-2, with 9 nucleotides matching TRBD1. The ends lost 6 bases at V and 7 bases at J; junction bases unmatched: 6. The CDR3 runs 13 residues. The germline V gene encodes CDR1 SNHLY and CDR2 FYNNEI. Combining the CDR3 with reference TRBV2 and TRBJ1-2 gives the whole variable domain EPEVTQTPSHQVTQMGQEVILRCVPISNHLYFYWYRQILGQKVEFLVSFYNNEISEKSEIFDDQFSVERPDGSNFTLKIRSTKLEDSAMYFCASRGGTGSGYTFGSGTRLTVV.